This entry lists 9 T cell receptor beta chains sequenced from one sample in a study of blood T cells in healthy people across ages. A second roughly 7 to 11 cycle PCR used barcoded and J-beta primers. Using its own MiXCR run on the 5' RACE reads, TCRdb lists one record per CDR3 protein. The table shows more than 800,000 distinct CDR3 sequences, with 45% occurring only once. Sequencing used blood. The source is a woman aged 55-70 years in good health.

This sequence joins TRBV20-1 and TRBJ2-4; D is perhaps TRBD1 or TRBD2 (5 bases each). In germline, CDR1 is DFQATT, CDR2 SNEGSKA (reference sequence). Trimming removed 5 bases at V and 13 bases at J, with 15 bases between. CDR3 length: 11 residues. CDR3 DNA sequence: TGCAGTGCTCCCGATGGGGGAGAGCAGTACTTC. This gives the protein CSAPDGGEQYF.

This chain joins TRBV20-1 and TRBJ2-1; D is perhaps TRBD2 (6 bases). Germline V gene lookup returns CDR1 DFQATT and CDR2 SNEGSKA (reference sequence). V was trimmed by 0 bases and J by 7 bases, leaving 22 bases between them. The CDR3 is 17 residues long. CDR3 in amino acids: CSARDSRTGVPRNEQFF. In DNA form, the CDR3 reads TGCAGTGCTAGAGATTCGAGGACGGGAGTACCAAGGAATGAGCAGTTCTTC.

The chain uses TRBV5-1 and TRBJ2-7; D possibly corresponds to TRBD2 (6 bases). Germline CDR1 and CDR2: SGHRS and YFSETQ. This CDR3 region has 14 residues. The V end lost 4 bases, the J end lost 5 bases, and 16 bases lay between the germline ends. The DNA of the CDR3 is TGCGCCAGCAGCCGCCTGGGGGGTACCCACGAGCAGTACTTC. Translating gives CASSRLGGTHEQYF.

There are a few counts of this clonotype. The J gene is TRBJ2-5, the V gene TRBV10-3; D gene uncertain. The CDR3 is 14 residues long. Germline values: CDR1 ENHRY, CDR2 SYGVKD. The V and J ends lost 0 bases and 4 bases respectively, with 9 bases between them. CDR3: CAISESGRSETQYF. For the CDR3, the DNA is TGTGCCATCAGTGAGTCCGGCAGGTCAGAGACCCAGTACTTC.

This clonotype was counted only a few times. This chain joins TRBV6-5 and TRBJ2-5; weak D call: TRBD2 (5 bases). This CDR3 region has 13 residues. Trimming pared 3 bases from V and 4 bases from J, leaving 9 bases between. CDR1 and CDR2 (germline): MNHEY, SVGAGI. In nucleotides, the CDR3 is TGTGCCAGCAGTTATGGACTTTTAGAGACCCAGTACTTC. It codes for CASSYGLLETQYF.

This clonotype has a handful of counts. This chain uses TRBV7-9 with TRBJ1-2; 7 positions match TRBD1. Germline V gene lookup returns CDR1 SEHNR and CDR2 FQNEAQ (reference sequence). The ends lost 1 base at V and 4 bases at J; junction bases unmatched: 3. The CDR3 runs to 14 residues. The CDR3 is CASSLGQGIYGYTF. CDR3 sequence (DNA): TGTGCCAGCAGCTTAGGACAGGGAATCTATGGCTACACCTTC.

The J gene is TRBJ2-1, the V gene TRBV15; D is tentatively TRBD1 or TRBD2 (5 bases each). The length of the CDR3 is 16 residues. V was shortened by 0 bases and J by 2 bases, with 11 bases between the two germline ends. Germline V CDR1 and CDR2: LNHNV, YYDKDF (reference sequence). The CDR3 nucleotides are TGTGCCACCAGCAGAGATCGGGGCGAGGCCTACAATGAGCAGTTCTTC. Its translation: CATSRDRGEAYNEQFF.

V usage is TRBV14 and J usage is TRBJ2-5; the D is unclear. The CDR3 extends over 14 amino acids. The ends were cut back, 1 base at V and 2 bases at J, with 8 bases in the middle. Per the germline V gene, CDR1 is SGHDN and CDR2 is FVKESK. The CDR3 DNA sequence: TGTGCCAGCAGCCAAGTACAGTTACAAGAGACCCAGTACTTC. As protein: CASSQVQLQETQYF.

The chain is built from TRBV4-1 and TRBJ2-1; 8 bases agree with TRBD2. The CDR3 totals 19 residues. Germline V gene sequence: CDR1 MGHRA, CDR2 YSYEKL. The trim removed 4 bases at V and 7 bases at J, leaving 21 bases unmatched. CDR3 region: CASSLVSAGDYNLRNEQFF. The CDR3 DNA reads TGCGCCAGCAGCCTAGTCTCAGCGGGAGATTACAATTTAAGGAATGAGCAGTTCTTC.